These T cell receptor beta chains were read from a single sample in a study of blood T cell repertoires in COVID-19. TCRdb's copy holds only in-frame clones and misses some; the assay was immunoSEQ multiplex PCR. The sample has some 76,000 clones; around 86% are singletons. Sequenced: peripheral blood. The receptor set was obtained from a human donor in a cohort sampled during active COVID-19. Each CDR3 is given with its conserved first and last residue. The D gene is left open where the match is weak. The size field is filled for only some rows; it gives once, few, many or a size class.

abundance: -
v_gene: TRBV19
d_gene: -
len: 15
j_gene: TRBJ1-5
CDR3aa: CASRRRDGSNQPQHF
CDR3nt: TGTGCCAGTAGGAGGAGGGACGGAAGCAATCAGCCCCAGCATTTT

abundance: -
v_gene: TRBV19
d_gene: TRBD1
len: 14
j_gene: TRBJ2-7
CDR3aa: CASSTWDSRYEQYF
CDR3nt: TGTGCCAGTAGTACGTGGGACAGTCGCTACGAGCAGTACTTC

abundance: -
v_gene: TRBV3-1/TRBV3-2
d_gene: -
len: 15
j_gene: TRBJ1-5
CDR3aa: CASSLRGLGNQPQHF
CDR3nt: TGTGCCAGCAGCCTCAGGGGCTTGGGCAATCAGCCCCAGCATTTT

abundance: -
v_gene: TRBV5-1
d_gene: -
len: 16
j_gene: TRBJ2-2
CDR3aa: CASSFRAGANTGELFF
CDR3nt: TGCGCCAGCAGCTTTCGTGCGGGGGCCAACACCGGGGAGCTGTTTTTT

abundance: -
v_gene: TRBV7-2
d_gene: -
len: 17
j_gene: TRBJ2-3
CDR3aa: CASSFQYRVSFTDTQYF
CDR3nt: TGTGCCAGCAGCTTCCAGTACAGGGTATCTTTCACAGATACGCAGTATTTT

abundance: few
v_gene: TRBV25-1
d_gene: TRBD2
len: 15
j_gene: TRBJ2-5
CDR3aa: CASSVQRGGPKTQYF
CDR3nt: TGTGCCAGCAGTGTCCAGCGGGGGGGCCCTAAGACCCAGTACTTC

abundance: -
v_gene: TRBV9
d_gene: TRBD1
len: 14
j_gene: TRBJ1-2
CDR3aa: CASSVGGQNYGYTF
CDR3nt: TGTGCCAGCAGCGTAGGGGGACAGAACTATGGCTACACCTTC

abundance: once
v_gene: TRBV6-2/TRBV6-3
d_gene: TRBD1
len: 14
j_gene: TRBJ1-2
CDR3aa: CASSPRDRQQGYTF
CDR3nt: TGTGCCAGCAGTCCCCGGGACAGGCAGCAAGGCTACACCTTC

abundance: once
v_gene: TRBV2
d_gene: TRBD1
len: 15
j_gene: TRBJ2-5
CDR3aa: CASSARTGSGETQYF
CDR3nt: TGTGCCAGCAGTGCTAGGACAGGCTCCGGAGAGACCCAGTACTTC

abundance: -
v_gene: TRBV27
d_gene: TRBD2
len: 18
j_gene: TRBJ2-3
CDR3aa: CASSSPLGLAGGTDTQYF
CDR3nt: TGTGCCAGCAGTTCCCCCCTCGGACTAGCGGGGGGTACAGATACGCAGTATTTT

abundance: -
v_gene: TRBV5-1
d_gene: TRBD1
len: 14
j_gene: TRBJ1-2
CDR3aa: CASSLTGGGSGYTF
CDR3nt: TGCGCCAGCAGCCTTACAGGGGGAGGATCTGGCTACACCTTC

abundance: -
v_gene: TRBV7-9
d_gene: -
len: 12
j_gene: TRBJ2-7
CDR3aa: CASSRDIYEQYF
CDR3nt: TGTGCCAGCAGCAGGGACATCTACGAGCAGTACTTC

abundance: -
v_gene: TRBV5-6
d_gene: TRBD1
len: 13
j_gene: TRBJ1-5
CDR3aa: CASSRDRNQPQHF
CDR3nt: TGTGCCAGCAGCAGGGACAGGAATCAGCCCCAGCATTTT

abundance: -
v_gene: TRBV3-1/TRBV3-2
d_gene: TRBD1
len: 14
j_gene: TRBJ1-5
CDR3aa: CASSFGQGDQPQHF
CDR3nt: TGTGCCAGCAGCTTCGGACAGGGAGATCAGCCCCAGCATTTT

abundance: -
v_gene: TRBV11-2
d_gene: TRBD2
len: 18
j_gene: TRBJ2-1
CDR3aa: CASSPGTSGVKSYNEQFF
CDR3nt: TGTGCCAGCAGCCCCGGGACTAGCGGGGTTAAGTCCTACAATGAGCAGTTCTTC

abundance: -
v_gene: TRBV5-4
d_gene: -
len: 15
j_gene: TRBJ2-3
CDR3aa: CASSLVAAQADTQYF
CDR3nt: TGTGCCAGCAGCTTGGTCGCAGCTCAGGCAGATACGCAGTATTTT

abundance: -
v_gene: TRBV4-1
d_gene: TRBD1
len: 14
j_gene: TRBJ1-6
CDR3aa: CASSLGQGNSPLHF
CDR3nt: TGCGCCAGCAGCCTTGGACAGGGTAATTCACCCCTCCACTTT

abundance: -
v_gene: TRBV15
d_gene: -
len: 12
j_gene: TRBJ2-3
CDR3aa: CATSSITDTQYF
CDR3nt: TGTGCCACCAGCAGTATTACAGATACGCAGTATTTT

abundance: -
v_gene: TRBV5-1
d_gene: -
len: 15
j_gene: TRBJ1-5
CDR3aa: CASSLDGPGNQPQHF
CDR3nt: TGCGCCAGCAGCTTGGACGGACCAGGGAATCAGCCCCAGCATTTT

abundance: -
v_gene: TRBV28
d_gene: -
len: 15
j_gene: TRBJ1-1
CDR3aa: CASSPTRSGSPQAFF
CDR3nt: TGTGCCAGCAGTCCCACGCGATCGGGGTCCCCGCAAGCTTTCTTT

abundance: few
v_gene: TRBV13
d_gene: TRBD1
len: 16
j_gene: TRBJ1-6
CDR3aa: CASSLDRGSYNSPLHF
CDR3nt: TGTGCCAGCAGCTTGGACAGGGGGTCTTATAATTCACCCCTCCACTTT

abundance: once
v_gene: TRBV29-1
d_gene: TRBD1
len: 12
j_gene: TRBJ1-2
CDR3aa: CSVHRGGYGYTF
CDR3nt: TGCAGCGTTCACAGGGGGGGCTATGGCTACACCTTC

abundance: -
v_gene: TRBV19
d_gene: TRBD2
len: 18
j_gene: TRBJ2-3
CDR3aa: CASSGGLAGSPSTDTQYF
CDR3nt: TGTGCCAGTAGCGGGGGGCTAGCGGGGTCCCCTAGCACAGATACGCAGTATTTT

abundance: once
v_gene: TRBV11-1
d_gene: -
len: 14
j_gene: TRBJ2-5
CDR3aa: CASSLRTNQETQYF
CDR3nt: TGTGCCAGCAGCTTGAGGACTAACCAAGAGACCCAGTACTTC

abundance: -
v_gene: TRBV2
d_gene: -
len: 19
j_gene: TRBJ1-1
CDR3aa: CASSVPQEFTWGTNTEAFF
CDR3nt: TGTGCCAGCAGTGTCCCACAGGAATTTACGTGGGGAACGAACACTGAAGCTTTCTTT

abundance: -
v_gene: TRBV6-5
d_gene: -
len: 13
j_gene: TRBJ1-3
CDR3aa: CACGAVSGNTIYF
CDR3nt: TGTGCCTGCGGGGCAGTCTCTGGAAACACCATATATTTT

abundance: -
v_gene: TRBV5-1
d_gene: TRBD1
len: 14
j_gene: TRBJ2-1
CDR3aa: CASSDTGGDNEQFF
CDR3nt: TGCGCCAGCAGCGATACAGGGGGTGACAATGAGCAGTTCTTC

abundance: -
v_gene: TRBV6-6
d_gene: TRBD2
len: 15
j_gene: TRBJ2-7
CDR3aa: CASSYQGLAGYEQYF
CDR3nt: TGTGCCAGCAGTTACCAAGGGCTAGCGGGTTACGAGCAGTACTTC

abundance: -
v_gene: TRBV7-6
d_gene: -
len: 14
j_gene: TRBJ1-1
CDR3aa: CASRMGPMNTEAFF
CDR3nt: TGTGCCAGCAGAATGGGCCCTATGAACACTGAAGCTTTCTTT

abundance: -
v_gene: TRBV19
d_gene: TRBD2
len: 16
j_gene: TRBJ2-3
CDR3aa: CASSSGLAGGKDTQYF
CDR3nt: TGTGCCAGTAGTTCGGGACTAGCGGGGGGCAAGGATACGCAGTATTTT

abundance: -
v_gene: TRBV7-6
d_gene: -
len: 15
j_gene: TRBJ2-5
CDR3aa: CASSPLDYTGETQYF
CDR3nt: TGTGCCAGCAGCCCTCTCGACTATACGGGGGAGACCCAGTACTTC

abundance: -
v_gene: TRBV11-1
d_gene: TRBD1
len: 14
j_gene: TRBJ2-7
CDR3aa: CASSYRGNSGEQYF
CDR3nt: TGTGCCAGCAGCTACAGGGGGAATTCGGGCGAGCAGTACTTC

abundance: -
v_gene: TRBV27
d_gene: -
len: 13
j_gene: TRBJ2-7
CDR3aa: CASSPLARQVYDF
CDR3nt: TGTGCCAGCAGTCCACTAGCGAGACAGGTTTACGACTTC

abundance: few
v_gene: TRBV9
d_gene: -
len: 15
j_gene: TRBJ1-2
CDR3aa: CASSVAGDTNYGYTF
CDR3nt: TGTGCCAGCAGCGTCGCCGGGGATACTAACTATGGCTACACCTTC

abundance: -
v_gene: TRBV30
d_gene: -
len: 13
j_gene: TRBJ1-2
CDR3aa: CAWSRGEFHGYTF
CDR3nt: TGTGCCTGGAGTCGCGGAGAGTTCCATGGCTACACCTTC

abundance: once
v_gene: TRBV19
d_gene: -
len: 14
j_gene: TRBJ1-1
CDR3aa: CASSIGGVNTEAFF
CDR3nt: TGTGCCAGTAGTATAGGGGGGGTGAACACTGAAGCTTTCTTT